The present TCR beta chain was sequenced within a study of blood T cells in healthy people across ages. As for the study in general: Per two T cells, template switching captured roughly one barcoded beta molecule.

This clonotype has just a few counts. The antigen is unknown. PCR was performed a second time for about 7 to 12 cycles using a sample-barcoded 5' primer and a J-beta primer mix. Tags on each cDNA molecule came from a template-switch adaptor with 12 random nucleotides. Each CDR3 protein gets one entry after TCRdb re-called the 5' RACE reads with MiXCR. The sample contains 650,000 to 700,000 distinct CDR3 sequences, 32% of which appear only once. Germline V gives CDR1 LGHNA, CDR2 YSLEER. CDR3 size: 17 residues. Overall study results and limits: When one million T cells were used, diversity estimates were thought to be underestimates. With naive T cell percentage, TCR beta diversity showed a strong correlation.

The chain recombines TRBV4-3 with TRBJ2-1; D might be TRBD2 (6 bases). TRBJ2-7 matches the DNA end more closely, so the J call is doubtful. Input material: blood. The source of this sequence is a woman aged 80 or older in good health. As DNA, the CDR3 is TGCGCCAGCAGCCAAGGTCCGACGGGGGACGGCGACAATGAGCAGTACTTC. Translated: CASSQGPTGDGDNEQYF.